What follows are 23 T cell receptor beta chains derived from one specimen sequenced in a study of cytomegalovirus exposure and HLA in healthy donors. PCR was performed using 60 Vbeta and 13 Jbeta primers. Measured with immunoSEQ multiplex PCR; TCRdb has only the in-frame clones, and not every one. The sample has approximately 110,000 clones; more than 60% are singletons. The sequencing sample was made of PBMCs. The receptors originated from a woman aged 55 to 70 in good health and CMV-seropositive.

The rearrangement joins TRBV19 to TRBJ1-2; 8 bases fit TRBD1. The CDR3 length is 17 residues. Looked up from germline, CDR1 is LNHDA and CDR2 is SQIVND (reference sequence). The V segment lost 7 bases and the J segment 4 bases; nucleotides outside the gene matches: 17. The CDR3 nucleotides read TGTGCCAGTATCTCTCCTTCGGGCAGGGGGCGCACCTATGGCTACACCTTC. Translating it yields CASISPSGRGRTYGYTF.

This clone was detected a few times. V is TRBV10-3 and J is TRBJ1-6; 7 nucleotides agree with TRBD1. Germline loops: CDR1 ENHRY, CDR2 SYGVKD. The V segment lost 6 bases and the J segment 4 bases; nucleotides outside the gene matches: 6. CDR3 length: 15 amino acids. CDR3 residues: CAIRRGTDYNSPLHF. CDR3 bases: TGTGCCATCAGAAGGGGGACAGATTATAATTCACCCCTCCACTTT.

The chain combines TRBV6-9 with TRBJ1-5; D remains ambiguous. Germline V gives CDR1 MNHGY, CDR2 SVAAGI. The CDR3 runs 14 residues. The V gene lost 4 bases and the J gene lost 4 bases, with 11 bases spanning the gap. CDR3 protein: CASSFRRVNQPQHF. The CDR3, as DNA: TGTGCCAGCAGTTTCCGTCGGGTAAATCAGCCCCAGCATTTT.

The rearrangement links TRBV11-2 to TRBJ2-7, with D maybe TRBD1 (6 bases). With 5 bases removed from V and 1 base from J, the gap between germline ends came to 12 bases. CDR1 is SGHAT, CDR2 FQNNGV, per germline. CDR3 length: 14 amino acids. CDR3 nucleotide sequence: TGTGCCAGCAGCCCACCTGGACAGTCCTACGAGCAGTACTTC. This codes for CASSPPGQSYEQYF.

In the case of this clone: The identical CDR3 is also encoded by other nucleotide sequences in the sample. V and J are TRBV7-2 and TRBJ2-2; 9 bases agree with TRBD1. Germline V gives CDR1 SGHTA, CDR2 FQGNSA. Trimming removed 1 base from V and 5 bases from J; junction bases left unmatched: 2. This CDR3 region has 15 residues. For the CDR3, the DNA is TGTGCCAGCAGCTTAGGACAGGGGGGTACCGGGGAGCTGTTTTTT. Translating it yields CASSLGQGGTGELFF.

The gene calls are TRBV9 and TRBJ1-2; D might be TRBD1 (5 bases). Germline V gene sequence: CDR1 SGDLS, CDR2 YYNGEE. V was trimmed by 3 bases and J by 5 bases, leaving 8 bases between them. This CDR3 has 12 residues. The chain's CDR3 is CASSAQGYGYTF. The CDR3 DNA reads TGTGCCAGCAGCGCCCAGGGTTATGGCTACACCTTC.

The chain couples TRBV11-1 to TRBJ2-3; D not certain. V lost 4 bases and J lost 4, with 9 bases in between. This CDR3 spans 13 amino acids. Germline CDR1 and CDR2: SGHAT and FQDESV (reference sequence). CDR3 loop: CASSSATADTQYF. In nucleotides, the CDR3 is TGTGCCAGCAGCTCGGCCACAGCAGATACGCAGTATTTT.

The chain uses TRBV25-1 and TRBJ2-2, with D unclear. The germline V gene encodes CDR1 MGHDK and CDR2 SYGVNS. The CDR3 contains 14 residues. V was clipped by 0 bases and J by 1 base, with 3 bases between them. Here the CDR3 reads CASSEYRNTGELFF. The CDR3 region has the DNA TGTGCCAGCAGTGAATATAGGAACACCGGGGAGCTGTTTTTT.

For this clone: The sample has other DNA sequences that encode this CDR3 too. V gene TRBV6-5 combines with J gene TRBJ1-6, with D maybe TRBD1 (5 bases). CDR1 is MNHEY and CDR2 is SVGAGI in the germline V gene. V was cut by 0 bases and J by 8 bases, with 14 bases left in between. The CDR3 extends over 16 amino acids. CDR3 loop: CASSYSSVGGYSPLHF. In nucleotides, the CDR3 is TGTGCCAGCAGTTACTCGTCCGTGGGGGGATATTCACCCCTCCACTTT.

V gene TRBV7-9 combines with J gene TRBJ2-3; perhaps TRBD2 as D (7 bases). CDR1 and CDR2 from the germline V gene are SEHNR and FQNEAQ (reference sequence). Trimming pared 7 bases from V and 0 bases from J, leaving 23 bases between. The CDR3 spans 18 residues. As DNA, the CDR3 is TGTGCCAGCACCGGGTGGGGGGGGCAATCTCTCAGCACAGATACGCAGTATTTT. Encoded protein: CASTGWGGQSLSTDTQYF.

The CDR3 protein is CAWSVAGGSTDTQYF. CDR3 DNA: TGTGCCTGGAGTGTAGCGGGAGGTAGCACAGATACGCAGTATTTT. The chain has TRBV30 and TRBJ2-3; TRBD2 aligns across 9 bases. This CDR3 spans 15 amino acids. V shed 0 bases and J 0 bases; nucleotides not matched to a gene: 1. The germline V gene has CDR1 GTSNPN and CDR2 SVGIG (reference sequence). Full variable domain (remainder filled in from reference TRBV30 and TRBJ2-3): SQTIHQWPATLVQPVGSPLSLECTVEGTSNPNLYWYRQAAGRGLQLLFYSVGIGQISSEVPQNLSASRPQDRQFILSSKKLLLSDSGFYLCAWSVAGGSTDTQYFGPGTRLTVL.

This clone was seen a single time. The genes are TRBV7-2 and TRBJ1-5; the match to TRBD1 covers 7 bases. The ends lost 2 bases at V and 2 bases at J; junction bases unmatched: 9. There are 17 residues in the CDR3. In germline, CDR1 is SGHTA, CDR2 FQGNSA. CDR3 sequence reads: CASSLQQTGLGNQPQHF. CDR3 DNA: TGTGCCAGCAGCTTACAACAGACAGGGCTAGGCAATCAGCCCCAGCATTTT.

For this clone: The conserved closing phenylalanine or tryptophan is absent in this CDR3, likely reflecting a read error. The limits of the CDR3 on the DNA are not certain, so only TCRdb's listed CDR3 is given. The V call is TRBV5-4, the J call TRBJ1-2; TRBD1, as called in the table, went unchecked against the DNA. The CDR3 is 14 amino acids long, termini counted. Germline V lookup: CDR1 SGHNT, CDR2 YYREEE (reference sequence). CDR3 region: CASSPGQGTYGHTY.

The chain recombines TRBV6-5 with TRBJ1-1; 9 nucleotides agree with TRBD1. In germline, CDR1 is MNHEY, CDR2 SVGAGI. CDR3 length equals 15 residues. J gave up 4 bases and V 0 bases, and 3 bases lay outside the gene matches. The CDR3 reads CASSYSPTGGTEAFF. CDR3 coding DNA: TGTGCCAGCAGTTACTCCCCGACAGGGGGCACTGAAGCTTTCTTT.

The chain has TRBV7-3 and TRBJ2-2; 9 bases are shared with TRBD1. This CDR3 has 15 amino acids. The junction had 8 bases not matched to a gene; V was cut back by 5 bases and J by 7 bases. In germline, CDR1 is SGHTA, CDR2 FQGTGA. The CDR3 nucleotides read TGTGCCAGCAGCCTCGGGACAGGGATGGGCGGGGAGCTGTTTTTT. Protein product: CASSLGTGMGGELFF.

The genes are TRBV5-6 and TRBJ2-7, with 8 bases fitting TRBD1. Germline-derived CDR1 and CDR2 are SGHDT and YYEEEE. V lost 4 bases, J lost 3 bases, and 9 bases stayed unmatched. The CDR3 covers 15 residues. CDR3: CASSGQTGDFYEQYF. CDR3 in DNA: TGTGCCAGCAGCGGCCAGACAGGGGACTTCTACGAGCAGTACTTC.

The chain uses TRBV7-9 and TRBJ2-2, with D possibly matching TRBD1 (7 bases). V was clipped by 10 bases and J by 4 bases, with 16 bases between them. Germline assignment: CDR1 SEHNR and CDR2 FQNEAQ (reference sequence). There are 14 residues in the CDR3. CDR3 in amino acids: CANRRDSATGELFF. For the CDR3, the DNA is TGTGCCAACCGGCGGGACAGTGCCACCGGGGAGCTGTTTTTT.

This chain uses TRBV7-8 with TRBJ2-3, with 12 bases lining up with TRBD2. The CDR3 is 22 residues long. Germline CDR1 SGHVS, CDR2 FQNEAQ. The V and J ends lost 6 bases and 3 bases, in that order; junction bases with no gene match: 25. The CDR3 coding sequence is TGTGCCAGCAGATCGGACAGGGGGTATGCTGAGACTAGCGGGAGAGGTACAGATACGCAGTATTTT. Protein: CASRSDRGYAETSGRGTDTQYF.

This clone was found a few times. The chain couples TRBV2 to TRBJ1-5; the D gene is possibly TRBD1 (6 bases). V was trimmed by 8 bases and J by 0 bases, leaving 20 bases between them. The germline CDR1 and CDR2 sequences are SNHLY and FYNNEI. CDR3 size: 17 residues. CDR3 sequence: CASVPDRGPYSNQPQHF. The CDR3 nucleotides are TGTGCCAGCGTTCCGGACAGAGGCCCTTATAGCAATCAGCCCCAGCATTTT.

The CDR3 region has the DNA TGTGCCAGTAGTATCCCACCTGGCAGGGGTGGCTACACCTTC. Translated: CASSIPPGRGGYTF. The V and J genes are TRBV19 and TRBJ1-2; TRBD1 is a possible D gene (6 bases). Germline V gene sequence: CDR1 LNHDA, CDR2 SQIVND (reference sequence). CDR3 length equals 14 residues. With 3 bases removed from V and 7 bases from J, the gap between germline ends came to 15 bases.

The chain joins TRBV6-5 to TRBJ2-7; 8 nucleotides agree with TRBD1. The germline gives CDR1 MNHEY, CDR2 SVGAGI. This CDR3 region has 14 residues. J lost 4 bases, V lost 7 bases, and 9 bases had no gene match. CDR3 in amino acids: CASNDRGPLYEQYF. Here the CDR3 DNA reads TGTGCCAGCAACGACAGGGGCCCACTATACGAGCAGTACTTC.

The CDR3 DNA reads TGCGCCAGCAGCTTGGGATACCTACGGACAGGGAGCTCCTACGAGCAGTACTTC. Its translation: CASSLGYLRTGSSYEQYF. The chain carries TRBV5-1 and TRBJ2-7, with 8 bases matching TRBD1. V was pared by 0 bases and J by 0 bases, with 11 bases of the junction left unmatched. Germline V gene lookup returns CDR1 SGHRS and CDR2 YFSETQ. CDR3 length: 18 residues.

This clone came up a few times. The CDR3 region has the DNA TGTGCCATCAGGGCCAACCAGAACACTGAAGCTTTCTTT. It encodes CAIRANQNTEAFF. The chain recombines TRBV10-3 with TRBJ1-1, with D unresolved. CDR3 length equals 13 residues. V was trimmed by 6 bases and J by 1 base, leaving 9 bases between them. Germline V gene sequence: CDR1 ENHRY, CDR2 SYGVKD.